The clone carrying this T cell receptor (beta chain) was recorded a few times. This table comes from immunoSEQ multiplex PCR, and its TCRdb copy is limited to in-frame clones, with some not included. Among about 100,000 clones listed, around 85% were seen once. The ends were cut back, 2 bases at V and 2 bases at J, with 9 bases in the middle. The CDR3 has 14 amino acids. CDR1 ENHRY and CDR2 SYGVKD come from the germline V gene. The data derive from a study of blood T cell repertoires in COVID-19. The chain employs TRBV10-3 and TRBJ1-2; D is ambiguous. Sequenced: peripheral blood. This clonotype was sampled from a human donor in a cohort sampled during active COVID-19. CDR3 DNA: TGTGCCATCAGTGAGGCTGTACAGAACTATGGCTACACCTTC. Encoded protein: CAISEAVQNYGYTF.